This T cell receptor beta chain was recovered during a study of early T cells in non-severe SARS-CoV-2 infection. Study details: Bulk RNA taken from unsorted whole blood was sequenced, leaving chains unpaired.

Concerning this clonotype: The target antigen is unknown.

General study points: Anti-spike CD8 responses were favored in VDJdb matching, and private and CD4 specificities were missed.

Unique molecular identifiers (one per individual cDNA molecule) were attached. One entry per CDR3 protein, called by TCRdb with MiXCR from the 5' RACE reads. The sample holds fewer than 100,000 distinct CDR3 sequences; about 12% are singletons and the top ten take 2% to 2.5%. The length of the CDR3 is 18 residues. Germline loops: CDR1 SGHTA, CDR2 FQGNSA. V dropped 5 bases and J dropped 0 bases, with 20 bases sitting between them. Sequencing input: whole blood. The genes are TRBV7-2 and TRBJ2-4, with D perhaps TRBD2 (6 bases). The sequence came from an adult who was a healthcare worker with PCR-confirmed SARS-CoV-2 infection or an uninfected control (not recorded which). CDR3 protein: CASSHTPRGTLAKNIQYF. The DNA of the CDR3 is TGTGCCAGCAGCCACACCCCACGGGGGACTCTAGCCAAAAACATTCAGTACTTC.